This TCR beta chain was documented in a study of shared clonotypes between healthy human individuals. Some clones are missing from TCRdb's copy, which holds only in-frame ones; the method was immunoSEQ multiplex PCR. The sample records 450,000 to 500,000 clones, 70% to 80% being singletons. Sequenced sample: PBMCs. This TCR was recovered from a middle-aged woman in good health. Some clones in this sample may be carry-over from other donors' samples.

Written as DNA, the CDR3 is TGTGCCAGCAGCGTAGGGCTAGCGGACGTCTACGAGCAGTACTTC. As protein: CASSVGLADVYEQYF. The genes are TRBV9 and TRBJ2-7, with TRBD2 matching 7 bases. CDR3 length equals 15 residues. CDR1 and CDR2 (germline): SGDLS, YYNGEE. V was clipped by 0 bases and J by 3 bases; unmatched bases: 6.